This is a list of T cell receptor beta chains from one sample in a study of beta chain features in type 1 diabetes. The table came from immunoSEQ multiplex PCR; TCRdb's copy has only in-frame clones and leaves some out. The repertoire holds roughly 400,000 clones, with around 13% as singletons. The material sequenced was naive CD4+ T cells from blood. Source of these receptors: a man younger than 40 in good health. Both conserved end residues are part of each CDR3. Fields, in order: D gene, V gene, clone size, J gene, CDR3 protein, CDR3 DNA. The D gene is left open where the match is weak. Clone size is not always given. Where it is, it says once, few, many or a class for expanded clones.

D: .
V: TRBV4-3
size: few
J: TRBJ2-4
CDR3: CASSQSAWYGEAKNIQYF
DNA: TGCGCCAGCAGCCAATCCGCGTGGTATGGGGAGGCCAAAAACATTCAGTACTTC

D: .
V: TRBV18
size: few
J: TRBJ1-3
CDR3: CASSDKGYGNTIYF
DNA: TGTGCCAGCTCAGACAAGGGTTACGGAAACACCATATATTTT

D: .
V: TRBV6-1
size: once
J: TRBJ1-2
CDR3: CASSDSLTYGYTF
DNA: TGTGCCAGCAGTGATTCTCTTACCTATGGCTACACCTTC

D: .
V: TRBV18
size: few
J: TRBJ1-3
CDR3: CASSQRDLAGNTIYF
DNA: TGTGCCAGCTCGCAGAGGGATCTCGCTGGAAACACCATATATTTT

D: TRBD2
V: TRBV6-5
size: few
J: TRBJ2-1
CDR3: CASSQGLAGGPSFF
DNA: TGTGCCAGCAGCCAAGGACTAGCGGGAGGGCCCTCGTTCTTC

D: .
V: TRBV27
size: .
J: TRBJ2-5
CDR3: CASSSQNLETQYF
DNA: TGTGCCAGCAGTTCCCAGAACCTAGAGACCCAGTACTTC

D: .
V: TRBV2
size: .
J: TRBJ1-5
CDR3: CASSEGFRSRQPQHF
DNA: TGTGCCAGCAGTGAAGGGTTTCGCTCCAGGCAGCCCCAGCATTTT

D: .
V: TRBV2
size: few
J: TRBJ2-2
CDR3: CASRPDRSLGELFF
DNA: TGTGCCAGCAGGCCCGACAGGTCTCTAGGGGAGCTGTTTTTT

D: .
V: TRBV7-9
size: few
J: TRBJ2-1
CDR3: CASSLREQGDNEQFF
DNA: TGTGCCAGCAGCTTACGCGAGCAGGGCGACAATGAGCAGTTCTTC

D: TRBD1
V: TRBV5-1
size: .
J: TRBJ2-6
CDR3: CASSLPDRGTPDGANVLTF
DNA: TGCGCCAGCAGCTTACCTGACAGGGGGACTCCTGATGGGGCCAACGTCCTGACTTTC

D: .
V: TRBV25-1
size: .
J: TRBJ2-6
CDR3: CASQREAGALSGANVLTF
DNA: TGTGCCAGCCAGAGGGAGGCAGGGGCCCTCTCTGGGGCCAACGTCCTGACTTTC

D: .
V: TRBV5-1
size: .
J: TRBJ2-3
CDR3: CASSPLGQSTDTQYF
DNA: TGCGCCAGCAGCCCCCTGGGGCAGTCAACAGATACGCAGTATTTT

D: TRBD1
V: TRBV2
size: .
J: TRBJ2-1
CDR3: CASSRTGKTLYNEQFF
DNA: TGTGCCAGCAGCAGGACAGGGAAGACTTTGTACAATGAGCAGTTCTTC

D: .
V: TRBV4-1
size: .
J: TRBJ2-3
CDR3: CASSQDSSGADTQYF
DNA: TGCGCCAGCAGCCAAGACAGCTCTGGCGCAGATACGCAGTATTTT

D: .
V: TRBV14
size: .
J: TRBJ2-5
CDR3: CASSQDHSKRTQYF
DNA: TGTGCCAGCAGCCAAGATCACAGTAAGAGAACCCAGTACTTC

D: .
V: TRBV7-9
size: few
J: TRBJ1-1
CDR3: CASSAQVNTEAFF
DNA: TGTGCCAGCAGCGCACAGGTGAACACTGAAGCTTTCTTT

D: .
V: TRBV7-2
size: .
J: TRBJ1-2
CDR3: CASSLEAGYYGYTF
DNA: TGTGCCAGCAGCTTAGAGGCGGGGTACTATGGCTACACCTTC

D: .
V: TRBV15
size: few
J: TRBJ1-1
CDR3: CATSLMRGQPMNTEAFF
DNA: TGTGCCACCAGCCTCATGAGAGGGCAGCCCATGAACACTGAAGCTTTCTTT

D: .
V: TRBV7-9
size: .
J: TRBJ2-1
CDR3: CASSLEGVSYNEQFF
DNA: TGTGCCAGCAGCTTAGAGGGGGTTTCCTACAATGAGCAGTTCTTC

D: .
V: TRBV4-1
size: .
J: TRBJ2-1
CDR3: CASSQDRGPGNEQFF
DNA: TGCGCCAGCAGCCAAGATCGCGGCCCGGGGAATGAGCAGTTCTTC

D: .
V: TRBV30
size: .
J: TRBJ2-2
CDR3: CAWTPTTAAGELFF
DNA: TGTGCCTGGACCCCTACTACAGCTGCCGGGGAGCTGTTTTTT

D: .
V: TRBV5-4
size: few
J: TRBJ2-5
CDR3: CASSQAKSLGDLTQYF
DNA: TGTGCCAGCAGCCAAGCAAAGAGCCTGGGTGATTTGACCCAGTACTTC

D: TRBD2
V: TRBV5-1
size: few
J: TRBJ2-3
CDR3: CASIFGSGATDTQYF
DNA: TGCGCCAGCATCTTCGGCAGCGGGGCTACAGATACGCAGTATTTT

D: .
V: TRBV7-8
size: .
J: TRBJ2-7
CDR3: CASFPLRRADSYEQYF
DNA: TGTGCCAGCTTTCCCTTACGACGAGCAGATTCCTACGAGCAGTACTTC

D: .
V: TRBV5-1
size: few
J: TRBJ2-7
CDR3: CASSLGVRSHEQYF
DNA: TGCGCCAGCAGCTTGGGCGTTCGGAGCCACGAGCAGTACTTC

D: TRBD2
V: TRBV11-3
size: .
J: TRBJ2-5
CDR3: CASSLRSGVQETQYF
DNA: TGTGCCAGCAGCTTAAGAAGCGGGGTTCAAGAGACCCAGTACTTC

D: .
V: TRBV7-9
size: .
J: TRBJ2-3
CDR3: CASSLEASTDTQYF
DNA: TGTGCCAGCAGCTTAGAGGCTAGCACAGATACGCAGTATTTT

D: TRBD2
V: TRBV25-1
size: few
J: TRBJ2-3
CDR3: CASRPASGFTDTQYF
DNA: TGTGCCAGCCGCCCCGCTAGCGGCTTCACAGATACGCAGTATTTT

D: .
V: TRBV12-5
size: .
J: TRBJ2-5
CDR3: CASGLRLWTRTDPQETQYF
DNA: TGTGCTAGTGGTTTGAGACTTTGGACGAGAACCGACCCCCAAGAGACCCAGTACTTC

D: .
V: TRBV6-5
size: few
J: TRBJ2-3
CDR3: CASSSPGGTDTQYF
DNA: TGTGCCAGCAGTTCCCCCGGGGGCACAGATACGCAGTATTTT

D: TRBD1
V: TRBV15
size: .
J: TRBJ2-2
CDR3: CATSPGGRGGELFF
DNA: TGTGCCACCAGCCCAGGGGGCCGAGGCGGGGAGCTGTTTTTT

D: .
V: TRBV7-2
size: few
J: TRBJ2-4
CDR3: CASSEAGLAKNIQYF
DNA: TGTGCCAGCAGCGAGGCTGGACTAGCCAAAAACATTCAGTACTTC

D: TRBD2
V: TRBV14
size: .
J: TRBJ2-5
CDR3: CASSQVGTRAWETQYF
DNA: TGTGCCAGCAGCCAAGTCGGGACTAGAGCCTGGGAGACCCAGTACTTC

D: TRBD2
V: TRBV19
size: .
J: TRBJ2-1
CDR3: CASSKERGILIGNEQFF
DNA: TGTGCCAGTAGTAAGGAGCGGGGGATACTAATCGGCAATGAGCAGTTCTTC

D: TRBD2
V: TRBV11-2
size: few
J: TRBJ2-1
CDR3: CASTTRLAVLSYNEQFF
DNA: TGTGCCAGCACGACAAGGCTAGCGGTTCTCTCCTACAATGAGCAGTTCTTC

D: .
V: TRBV6-5
size: few
J: TRBJ2-1
CDR3: CASSRTVDEQFF
DNA: TGTGCCAGCAGTCGGACGGTTGATGAGCAGTTCTTC

D: .
V: TRBV11-2
size: .
J: TRBJ2-4
CDR3: CASSSKNIQYF
DNA: TGTGCCAGCAGCTCAAAAAACATTCAGTACTTC

D: TRBD2
V: TRBV5-4
size: few
J: TRBJ2-4
CDR3: CATHRSGGPQNIQYF
DNA: TGTGCCACCCACCGGTCGGGAGGGCCCCAAAACATTCAGTACTTC

D: .
V: TRBV30
size: .
J: TRBJ2-5
CDR3: CAWGETYQETQYF
DNA: TGTGCCTGGGGGGAAACGTACCAAGAGACCCAGTACTTC

D: .
V: TRBV30
size: .
J: TRBJ1-2
CDR3: CAWNPGLYGYTF
DNA: TGTGCCTGGAATCCGGGCCTCTATGGCTACACCTTC

D: .
V: TRBV7-9
size: .
J: TRBJ2-7
CDR3: CASSQGAASYEQYF
DNA: TGTGCCAGCAGCCAAGGGGCAGCTTCCTACGAGCAGTACTTC

D: TRBD1
V: TRBV7-8
size: few
J: TRBJ2-1
CDR3: CASILGRGLGGEQFF
DNA: TGTGCCAGCATCCTGGGCAGGGGGCTAGGCGGTGAGCAGTTCTTC

D: TRBD1
V: TRBV15
size: many
J: TRBJ2-3
CDR3: CATSRTGGTDTQYF
DNA: TGTGCCACCAGCCGGACAGGGGGCACAGATACGCAGTATTTT

D: .
V: TRBV4-2
size: .
J: TRBJ2-1
CDR3: CASSQGLRSGSYNEQFF
DNA: TGTGCCAGCAGCCAGGGACTTAGAAGTGGCTCCTACAATGAGCAGTTCTTC

D: .
V: TRBV5-6
size: .
J: TRBJ1-1
CDR3: CASSNAGRDTEAFF
DNA: TGTGCCAGCAGCAACGCGGGTCGGGACACTGAAGCTTTCTTT

D: .
V: TRBV29-1
size: .
J: TRBJ1-1
CDR3: CSVVLNTEAFF
DNA: TGCAGCGTCGTCCTGAACACTGAAGCTTTCTTT

D: .
V: TRBV25-1
size: few
J: TRBJ1-1
CDR3: CASSPLTEAFF
DNA: TGTGCCAGCAGCCCCCTCACTGAAGCTTTCTTT

D: TRBD1
V: TRBV27
size: few
J: TRBJ1-2
CDR3: CASSGTANYGYTF
DNA: TGTGCCAGCAGTGGGACAGCTAACTATGGCTACACCTTC

D: .
V: TRBV6-1
size: few
J: TRBJ2-7
CDR3: CASSEAYSYEQYF
DNA: TGTGCCAGCAGTGAAGCTTACTCCTACGAGCAGTACTTC

D: .
V: TRBV4-3
size: .
J: TRBJ1-1
CDR3: CASSQGPHRGGYTEAFF
DNA: TGCGCCAGCAGCCAAGGCCCTCACCGAGGGGGGTACACTGAAGCTTTCTTT

D: TRBD1
V: TRBV6-5
size: few
J: TRBJ2-2
CDR3: CASNPGQAPLGELFF
DNA: TGTGCCAGCAACCCTGGACAGGCGCCTCTGGGGGAGCTGTTTTTT

D: .
V: TRBV10-3
size: few
J: TRBJ2-2
CDR3: CAISVSQTNTGELFF
DNA: TGTGCCATCAGTGTAAGCCAAACGAACACCGGGGAGCTGTTTTTT